Listed below are T cell receptor beta chains from one sample, sequenced in a study of blood T cell repertoires in COVID-19. The assay was immunoSEQ multiplex PCR, and TCRdb's table has in-frame clones only and misses some. Of a few hundred thousand clones listed, approximately 82% are singletons. Sequenced input: peripheral blood. The origin of the receptors is a woman in her thirties or forties who had recovered from COVID-19. Each CDR3 is given with its conserved first and last residue. Each record gives: V gene, D gene, J gene, clone size, CDR3 DNA, CDR3 protein. The D gene is left open where the match is weak. Some rows mark clone size as missing; the rest say once, few, many or name a class of expanded clone.

V: TRBV7-9
D: NA
J: TRBJ1-4
size: NA
DNA: TGTGCCAGCAGCTTAGCCCGGGGAGGGTTTGAGAAACTGTTTTTT
CDR3: CASSLARGGFEKLFF

V: TRBV7-9
D: NA
J: TRBJ1-2
size: NA
DNA: TGTGCCAGCACCAAAGGGGCAGGACTTACTAACTATGGCTACACCTTC
CDR3: CASTKGAGLTNYGYTF

V: TRBV4-3
D: NA
J: TRBJ2-1
size: NA
DNA: TGCGCCAGCAGCCAAGCCCCGGTGGAGCACTACAATGAGCAGTTCTTC
CDR3: CASSQAPVEHYNEQFF

V: TRBV7-7
D: NA
J: TRBJ1-6
size: NA
DNA: TGTGCTAGCAGCGAGGGGAGGGGGGCACCCCTCCACTTT
CDR3: CASSEGRGAPLHF

V: TRBV11-2
D: TRBD2
J: TRBJ2-5
size: few
DNA: TGTGCCAGCAGCATCCGGACTAGCGGAGAGACCCAGTACTTC
CDR3: CASSIRTSGETQYF

V: TRBV4-1
D: NA
J: TRBJ2-1
size: NA
DNA: TGCGCCAGCAGCCCTTCTGAGGGTTACAATGAGCAGTTCTTC
CDR3: CASSPSEGYNEQFF

V: TRBV9
D: NA
J: TRBJ1-1
size: NA
DNA: TGTGCCAGCTCCAATGGACACTCGAACACTGAAGCTTTCTTT
CDR3: CASSNGHSNTEAFF

V: TRBV14
D: NA
J: TRBJ1-3
size: NA
DNA: TGTGCCAGCAGCCAATTCCGGGGATCTACCGGAAACACCATATATTTT
CDR3: CASSQFRGSTGNTIYF

V: TRBV5-1
D: NA
J: TRBJ1-2
size: NA
DNA: TGCGCCAGCAGCTTTGACGGAGGCTATGGCTACACCTTC
CDR3: CASSFDGGYGYTF

V: TRBV7-2
D: TRBD1
J: TRBJ1-4
size: NA
DNA: TGTGCCAGCAGCAGGGGACAGGATAATGAAAAACTGTTTTTT
CDR3: CASSRGQDNEKLFF

V: TRBV7-2
D: TRBD1
J: TRBJ2-2
size: NA
DNA: TGTGCCAGCAGCCCAAGACAGGGATCCACCGGGGAGCTGTTTTTT
CDR3: CASSPRQGSTGELFF

V: TRBV7-2
D: NA
J: TRBJ1-1
size: NA
DNA: TGTGCCAGCAGCTTAGGCGGGGATGAAGCTTTCTTT
CDR3: CASSLGGDEAFF

V: TRBV9
D: TRBD1
J: TRBJ2-3
size: NA
DNA: TGTGCCAGCAGCGTAGAGGGGACAGGGGGTACAGATACGCAGTATTTT
CDR3: CASSVEGTGGTDTQYF

V: TRBV2
D: NA
J: TRBJ1-5
size: NA
DNA: TGTGCCAGCAGTGAATCCAGGGCTGGCAATCAGCCCCAGCATTTT
CDR3: CASSESRAGNQPQHF

V: TRBV10-3
D: NA
J: TRBJ2-5
size: NA
DNA: TGTGCCATCAGTGAACAGAAAGAGACCCAGTACTTC
CDR3: CAISEQKETQYF

V: TRBV11-3
D: TRBD2
J: TRBJ2-5
size: NA
DNA: TGTGCCAGCAGCGCGGGGACTAAAGAGACCCAGTACTTC
CDR3: CASSAGTKETQYF

V: TRBV11-3
D: TRBD1
J: TRBJ1-2
size: once
DNA: TGTGCCAGCAGCTCACAGGACAGGTCGTATGGCTACACCTTC
CDR3: CASSSQDRSYGYTF

V: TRBV5-5
D: NA
J: TRBJ2-7
size: NA
DNA: TGTGCCAGCAGCTTGGAACCGAATACCGGCTACGAGCAGTACTTC
CDR3: CASSLEPNTGYEQYF

V: TRBV19
D: NA
J: TRBJ1-5
size: NA
DNA: TGTGCCAGTAGTATAGGTAGTGGAACGGAGGATCAGCCCCAGCATTTT
CDR3: CASSIGSGTEDQPQHF

V: TRBV6-1
D: NA
J: TRBJ1-5
size: once
DNA: TGTGCCAGCAGTGACAGGTTTAGCAATCAGCCCCAGCATTTT
CDR3: CASSDRFSNQPQHF

V: TRBV9
D: NA
J: TRBJ1-3
size: NA
DNA: TGTGCCAGCAGCCCCCGCCTAAACCCAGGAAACACCATATATTTT
CDR3: CASSPRLNPGNTIYF

V: TRBV3-1/TRBV3-2
D: NA
J: TRBJ1-1
size: NA
DNA: TGTGCCAGCAGCCAGGCCCTCACGGGAACTGAAGCTTTCTTT
CDR3: CASSQALTGTEAFF

V: TRBV18
D: NA
J: TRBJ1-2
size: NA
DNA: TGTGCCAGCTCACCACTGAGATGGGGCTTCTATGGCTACACCTTC
CDR3: CASSPLRWGFYGYTF

V: TRBV7-8
D: TRBD1
J: TRBJ1-1
size: NA
DNA: TGTGCCAGCAGCTTAGAACAGGGGTTAGGTAACACTGAAGCTTTCTTT
CDR3: CASSLEQGLGNTEAFF

V: TRBV29-1
D: NA
J: TRBJ1-4
size: NA
DNA: TGCAGCGTTGAAGGAGGTGAGGAAAAACTGTTTTTT
CDR3: CSVEGGEEKLFF

V: TRBV7-2
D: NA
J: TRBJ2-1
size: NA
DNA: TGTGCCAGCAGCTTAGATGGCAGACATTACAATGAGCAGTTCTTC
CDR3: CASSLDGRHYNEQFF

V: TRBV12-3/TRBV12-4
D: NA
J: TRBJ2-3
size: NA
DNA: TGTGCCAGCAGCCTATTAGAGACAGATACGCAGTATTTT
CDR3: CASSLLETDTQYF

V: TRBV5-1
D: TRBD1
J: TRBJ1-2
size: NA
DNA: TGCGCCAGCAGCTCAGAGGGGGCATTCGTCTATGGCTACACCTTC
CDR3: CASSSEGAFVYGYTF

V: TRBV3-1/TRBV3-2
D: NA
J: TRBJ1-6
size: NA
DNA: TGTGCCAGCAGCCAAGGTCTAGCCCTCCACTTT
CDR3: CASSQGLALHF